This T cell receptor (beta chain) was identified during a study of shared clonotypes between healthy human individuals (dated by TCRdb to 2020 to 2021). For the wider study: The cohort comprised a couple of women and a few men aged 18 to 49 years. For each donor, CD4 naive and CD4 memory were each given three plates, CD8 naive was given two plates, and CD8 memory was given one plate. To estimate repertoire size and how much clonotype sharing occurs between individuals, the study deeply sequenced the blood TCR repertoires of several healthy adults. To increase sequencing depth and limit assay-specific biases, different laboratories used diverse techniques to prepare libraries and sequence TCR repertoires. Each donor's leukapheresis produced roughly between roughly 0.9 and 9 billion PBMCs. Findings and caveats that apply to the study as a whole: Sampling was restricted to blood, and TCR repertoires in tissues likely differ from the TCR repertoires found in blood. Larger estimated clonotype richness was generally found for naive subsets than for memory subsets. About 5% of naive CD4, roughly 3.5% of naive CD8, 2.3% of memory CD4, and around 0.4% of memory CD8 clonotypes were shared across several donors. Even with the large sequencing depth, rarefaction of the sorted-subset datasets indicated that sequencing was incomplete. Pairwise subsampling indicated that sequencing depth was expected to affect the degree of clonotype sharing among donors. Because the study included only a small number of donors, the genetic and exposure-history diversity represented was limited. Higher generation probabilities were observed for clonotypes shared by all four sorted-subset donors than for non-shared clonotypes.

The donors were healthy, HIV-negative adults with no recently reported acute infections or vaccinations. Every donor was a Caucasian adult residing in Nashville, Tennessee, USA. CD4+ T cells were enriched by magnetic negative selection, after which naive cells were positively selected on CD45RA and the negative fraction was taken as the memory subset. Blood was collected by leukapheresis, and PBMCs were isolated by Ficoll-Histopaque density gradient centrifugation and then cryopreserved in liquid nitrogen vapor phase. Purity and quantity of every magnetically sorted T cell population were checked by analytical flow cytometry. Genomic DNA was isolated from every sorted fraction and measured by UV absorbance on a Nanodrop 2000c. CDR1 and CDR2, per the germline V gene, are SQVTM and ANQGSEA. The CDR3 sequence holds 14 residues, the cysteine and phenylalanine included. Here the CDR3 DNA is all that survives: 42 bases in frame from base 1. The germline V and J ends show losses of 4 bases and 5 bases respectively, and no gene match explains 10 bases of the junction.

Using the deep immunoSEQ assay, multiplex PCR amplified TCR CDR3 regions from genomic DNA. For each cell subset, the extracted genomic DNA was distributed evenly across all wells of several immunoSEQ 96-well plates, and each plate served as one replicate. For sorted subsets, around 200 ng genomic DNA, equal to tens of thousands of T cell genomes, was loaded into each replicate PCR. The purified libraries were quantified using a Qubit 3.0 fluorometer, sized with a Bioanalyzer 2100, and then quantified again using the KAPA Library Quantification kit. Every immunoSEQ 96-well plate was sequenced on a dedicated single-read 150-cycle Illumina NextSeq 550 flow cell. Per the original workflow: Because the immunoSEQ output included only junctional sequences and no quality scores, the filtering could not be the same as the filtering used for full-length reads. Sequences were annotated with PyIR, a Python wrapper for IgBLAST v1.9, and V/J genes and CDR3 were assigned using IMGT germline references. Reads were filtered out if the reads had weak V/J assignments (E-value above 1e-6), no CDR3, stop codons, out-of-frame junctions, or ambiguous translated residues. A V3J clonotype was defined by an identical inferred V gene, J gene, and CDR3 amino acid sequence. To compute the percentage overlap between repertoires, the number of shared unique clonotypes was divided by the size of the smaller repertoire. Repertoire richness was assessed with RTK rarefaction, the Chao1 estimator, and Recon v2.1 estimates of unobserved clonotypes. Generation probabilities for all TCRbeta clonotypes obtained by the gDNA method from four donors were computed using OLGA. TCRdb holds this immuneACCESS table with in-frame rearrangements only. Some clones are missing; in checked studies, unresolved V genes explain under half, and the rest has no known cause. V, J and clone size were drawn from that table, and D and trimming were deduced from the DNA. For this sample there are fewer than 3 million clones; around 93% appear just once. Roughly 0.34% of the sample is held by the ten biggest clonotypes.

Points on this clone: Its binding antigen is unknown. It has no much larger one-base neighbor in the sample; base qualities were not kept.

Here the chain combines TRBV29-1 and TRBJ2-5; 7 bases in the junction line up with TRBD1. The clonotype was recovered from a man aged 18 to 29 in good health. Some clones in this sample may be carry-over from other donors' samples. The specimen sequenced was naive CD4+ T cells from PBMCs. The cell subset or site label corresponds to: CD45RA+ positively selected. The nucleotide sequence reads as follows: TGCAGCGTTGGAGGACAGGTCCTTAGGGAGACCCAGTACTTC. The translation is CSVGGQVLRETQYF.